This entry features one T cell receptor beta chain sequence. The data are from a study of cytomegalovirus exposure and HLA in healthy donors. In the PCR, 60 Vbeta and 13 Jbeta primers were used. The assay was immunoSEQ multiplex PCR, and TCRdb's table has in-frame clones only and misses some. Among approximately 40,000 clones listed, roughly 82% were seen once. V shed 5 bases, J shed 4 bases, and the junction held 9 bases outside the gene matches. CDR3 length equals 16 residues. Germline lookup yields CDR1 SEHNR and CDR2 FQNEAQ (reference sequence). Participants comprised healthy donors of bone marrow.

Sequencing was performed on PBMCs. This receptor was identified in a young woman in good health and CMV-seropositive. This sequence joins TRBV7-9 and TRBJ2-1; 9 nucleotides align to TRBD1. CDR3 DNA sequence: TGTGCCAGCAGCGACACAGGGGGCGCGGAGTACAATGAGCAGTTCTTC. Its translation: CASSDTGGAEYNEQFF.